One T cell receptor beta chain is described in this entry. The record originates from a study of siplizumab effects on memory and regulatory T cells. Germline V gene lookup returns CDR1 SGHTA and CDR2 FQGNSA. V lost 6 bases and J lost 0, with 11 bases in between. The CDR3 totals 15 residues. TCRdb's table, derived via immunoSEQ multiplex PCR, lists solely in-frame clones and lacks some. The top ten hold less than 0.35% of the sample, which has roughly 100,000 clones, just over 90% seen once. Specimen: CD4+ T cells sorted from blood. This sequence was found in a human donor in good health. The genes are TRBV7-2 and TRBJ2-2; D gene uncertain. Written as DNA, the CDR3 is TGTGCCAGCAGTCGCGGCCTAGCGAACACCGGGGAGCTGTTTTTT. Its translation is CASSRGLANTGELFF.